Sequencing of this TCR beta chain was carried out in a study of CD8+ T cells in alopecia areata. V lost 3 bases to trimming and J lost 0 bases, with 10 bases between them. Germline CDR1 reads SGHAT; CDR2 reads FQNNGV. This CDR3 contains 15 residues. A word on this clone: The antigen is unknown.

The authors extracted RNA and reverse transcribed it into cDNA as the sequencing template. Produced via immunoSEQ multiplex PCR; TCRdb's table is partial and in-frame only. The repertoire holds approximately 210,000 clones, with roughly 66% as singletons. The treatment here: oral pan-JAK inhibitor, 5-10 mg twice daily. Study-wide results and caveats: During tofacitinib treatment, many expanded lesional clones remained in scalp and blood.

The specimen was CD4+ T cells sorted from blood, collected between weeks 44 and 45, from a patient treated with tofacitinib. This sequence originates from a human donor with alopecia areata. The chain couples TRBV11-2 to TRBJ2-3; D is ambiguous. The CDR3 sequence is CASSLLTSSTDTQYF. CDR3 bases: TGTGCCAGCAGCTTGCTTACGTCTAGCACAGATACGCAGTATTTT. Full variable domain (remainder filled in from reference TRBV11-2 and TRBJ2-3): EAGVAQSPRYKIIEKRQSVAFWCNPISGHATLYWYQQILGQGPKLLIQFQNNGVVDDSQLPKDRFSAERLKGVDSTLKIQPAKLEDSAVYLCASSLLTSSTDTQYFGPGTRLTVL.